The 13 T cell receptor beta chains in this list originate from one sample, sequenced in a study of shared clonotypes between healthy human individuals. Clones were sequenced by immunoSEQ multiplex PCR, and TCRdb holds only the in-frame ones, with some missing. The sample contains around 1.9 million clones, about 92% of which appear only once. Naive CD8 cells lacked CD45RO, underwent positive selection for CCR7 and left out terminally differentiated effector memory CD45RA+ cells. The sample consisted of naive CD8+ T cells from PBMCs. The receptors were sampled from a man younger than 30 in good health. Some clones in this sample may be carry-over from other donors' samples.

The chain carries TRBV28 and TRBJ2-7, with D maybe TRBD2 (6 bases). Germline V gene sequence: CDR1 MDHEN, CDR2 SYDVKM. The germline V and J ends were trimmed by 5 bases and 6 bases, with 11 bases remaining between them. CDR3 size: 12 residues. The chain's CDR3 is CASSAGPAEQYF. In DNA form, the CDR3 reads TGTGCCAGCAGTGCGGGGCCTGCCGAGCAGTACTTC.

The chain links TRBV6-5 to TRBJ2-7; TRBD1 agrees at 9 bases. The CDR3 is made up of 14 amino acids. Germline values: CDR1 MNHEY, CDR2 SVGAGI. V was pared by 7 bases and J by 2 bases, with 6 bases of the junction left unmatched. CDR3 in DNA: TGTGCCAGCAAAGGACAGGGGCCAGCCTACGAGCAGTACTTC. Translated, it gives CASKGQGPAYEQYF.

The chain is built from TRBV4-1 and TRBJ1-1, with unresolved D. The V gene lost 3 bases and the J gene lost 4 bases, with 21 bases spanning the gap. The CDR3 runs to 17 residues. Per germline, CDR1 MGHRA and CDR2 YSYEKL. Here the CDR3 reads CASSHSQAASPTTEAFF. CDR3 bases: TGCGCCAGCAGCCATTCCCAGGCGGCATCCCCAACCACTGAAGCTTTCTTT.

Points on this clone: In the same sample, other DNA sequences code for this CDR3. This chain joins TRBV5-1 and TRBJ2-7; the D is unclear. The CDR3 has 11 residues. Between the trimmed V and J ends, which lost 4 bases and 3 bases, there was a span of 5 bases. Germline V gene data show CDR1 as SGHRS and CDR2 as YFSETQ. CDR3 nucleotides: TGCGCCAGCAGCCTGAACTACGAGCAGTACTTC. This sequence encodes CASSLNYEQYF.

This sequence joins TRBV7-9 and TRBJ1-3, with a possible D match to TRBD1 (6 bases). The V end was cut by 4 bases, the J end by 0 bases, with 13 bases between. The germline V gene has CDR1 SEHNR and CDR2 FQNEAQ (reference sequence). There are 16 residues in the CDR3. The CDR3: CASSSPQGISGNTIYF. As DNA, the CDR3 is TGTGCCAGCAGCTCGCCGCAGGGGATCTCTGGAAACACCATATATTTT.

In its sample, this clone was seen a few times. A read error may produce the germline difference seen at one junction end. This sequence joins TRBV4-1 and TRBJ1-5; D is unresolved. From germline, CDR1 is MGHRA and CDR2 YSYEKL. The CDR3 has 14 amino acids. The CDR3 region is CASGHRFSNQPQHF. The CDR3, as DNA: TGCGCCAGCGGCCATAGATTTAGCAATCAGCCCCAGCATTTT.

This chain joins TRBV6-5 and TRBJ1-4; 9 positions match TRBD1. Germline V lookup: CDR1 MNHEY, CDR2 SVGAGI. V lost 6 bases and J lost 11; bases outside the gene matches: 10. The CDR3 runs to 14 residues. The CDR3 DNA sequence: TGTGCCAGCAGCCGGGACGGGACAGGGACCAAACTGTTTTTT. It encodes CASSRDGTGTKLFF.

The chain uses TRBV6-5 and TRBJ2-2; 7 positions match TRBD2. Germline assignment: CDR1 MNHEY and CDR2 SVGAGI. The CDR3 runs to 16 residues. The V segment lost 0 bases and the J segment 5 bases; nucleotides outside the gene matches: 6. The CDR3 spells CASSYSAGESTGELFF. In DNA, the CDR3 is TGTGCCAGCAGTTACTCGGCGGGAGAAAGTACCGGGGAGCTGTTTTTT.

The gene calls are TRBV12-5 and TRBJ2-2, with 8 bases lining up with TRBD1. The CDR3 covers 16 residues. Trimming removed 1 base from V and 2 bases from J; junction bases left unmatched: 3. Germline assignment: CDR1 LGHNT and CDR2 FRNRAP. CDR3: CASGLDPGGNTGELFF. CDR3 nucleotide sequence: TGTGCTAGTGGTTTGGATCCAGGGGGCAACACCGGGGAGCTGTTTTTT.

The CDR3 loop reads CAIRGGSTDTQYF. In nucleotides, the CDR3 is TGTGCCATCAGGGGAGGCAGCACAGATACGCAGTATTTT. This chain links TRBV10-3 with TRBJ2-3; a weak D match, TRBD2 (6 bases). V lost 6 bases to trimming and J lost 0 bases, with 7 bases between them. This CDR3 has 13 residues. The germline V gene has CDR1 ENHRY and CDR2 SYGVKD.

The V gene is TRBV29-1, the J gene TRBJ2-1; 11 bases line up with TRBD1. With 8 bases clipped from V and 4 bases from J, the junction kept 19 bases outside the gene matches. CDR1 is SQVTM, CDR2 ANQGSEA, per germline. The CDR3 loop spans 18 amino acids. The CDR3 DNA reads TGCAGCTCCATGCCGGGGGGACAGGGGGATTCCGCTTACAATGAGCAGTTCTTC. This translates into CSSMPGGQGDSAYNEQFF.

The chain recombines TRBV28 with TRBJ1-5; D might be TRBD1 (5 bases). The CDR3 totals 15 residues. Germline V gene sequence: CDR1 MDHEN, CDR2 SYDVKM. V gave up 8 bases and J gave up 5 bases, with 19 bases separating them. The CDR3 loop is CASGSIRDLYQPQHF. The CDR3 bases are TGTGCCAGCGGGTCGATCCGGGACCTGTATCAGCCCCAGCATTTT.

The gene calls are TRBV4-3 and TRBJ2-1; 7 nucleotides line up with TRBD1. The CDR3 consists of 15 residues. The ends lost 3 bases at V and 0 bases at J; junction bases unmatched: 2. Germline CDR1 reads LGHNA; CDR2 reads YSLEER. This CDR3 reads CASSHGTASYNEQFF. CDR3 in DNA: TGCGCCAGCAGCCACGGGACAGCCTCCTACAATGAGCAGTTCTTC.